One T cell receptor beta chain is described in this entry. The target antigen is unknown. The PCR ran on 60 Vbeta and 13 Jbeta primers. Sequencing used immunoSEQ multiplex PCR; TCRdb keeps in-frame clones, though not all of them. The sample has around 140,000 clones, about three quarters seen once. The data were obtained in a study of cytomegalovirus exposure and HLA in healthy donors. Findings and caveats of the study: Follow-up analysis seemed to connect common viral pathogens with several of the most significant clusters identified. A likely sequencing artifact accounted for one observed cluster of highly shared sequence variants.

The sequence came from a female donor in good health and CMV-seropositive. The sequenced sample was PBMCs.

The CDR3 sequence: CASSLERWTATNEKLFF. The CDR3 DNA reads TGTGCCAGCAGCTTAGAGAGGTGGACAGCAACTAATGAAAAACTGTTTTTT. The chain employs TRBV11-3 and TRBJ1-4; a possible D gene is TRBD1 (6 bases). From germline, CDR1 is SGHNT and CDR2 YENEEA. The length of the CDR3 is 17 residues. V dropped 0 bases and J dropped 0 bases, with 11 bases sitting between them.